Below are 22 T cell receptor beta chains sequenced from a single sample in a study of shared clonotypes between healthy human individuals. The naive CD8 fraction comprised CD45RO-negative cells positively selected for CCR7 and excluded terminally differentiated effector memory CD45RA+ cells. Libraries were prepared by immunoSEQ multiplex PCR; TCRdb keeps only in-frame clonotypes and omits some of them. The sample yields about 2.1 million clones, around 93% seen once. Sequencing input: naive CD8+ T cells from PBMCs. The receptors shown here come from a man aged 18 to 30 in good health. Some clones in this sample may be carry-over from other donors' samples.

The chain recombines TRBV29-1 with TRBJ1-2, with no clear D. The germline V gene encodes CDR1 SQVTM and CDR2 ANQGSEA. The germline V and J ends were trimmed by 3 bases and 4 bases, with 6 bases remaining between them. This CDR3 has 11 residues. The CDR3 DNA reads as TGCAGCGTTGATAGCGGCTATGGCTACACCTTC. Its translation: CSVDSGYGYTF.

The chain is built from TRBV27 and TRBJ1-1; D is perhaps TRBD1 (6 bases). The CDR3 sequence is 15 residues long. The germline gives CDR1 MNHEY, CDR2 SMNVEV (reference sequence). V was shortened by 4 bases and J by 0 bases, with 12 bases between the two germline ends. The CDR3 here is CASSSPRGVNTEAFF. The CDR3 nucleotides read TGTGCCAGCAGTTCCCCCAGGGGTGTGAACACTGAAGCTTTCTTT.

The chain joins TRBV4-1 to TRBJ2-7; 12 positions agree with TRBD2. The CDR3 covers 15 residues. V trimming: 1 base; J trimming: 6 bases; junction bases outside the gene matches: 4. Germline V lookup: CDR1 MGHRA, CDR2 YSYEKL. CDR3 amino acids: CASSQATSGSFEQYF. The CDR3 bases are TGCGCCAGCAGCCAAGCGACTAGCGGGAGTTTCGAGCAGTACTTC.

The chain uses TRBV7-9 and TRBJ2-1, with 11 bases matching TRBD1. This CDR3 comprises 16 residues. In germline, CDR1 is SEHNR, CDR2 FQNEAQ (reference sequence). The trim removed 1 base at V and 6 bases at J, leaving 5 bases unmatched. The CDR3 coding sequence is TGTGCCAGCAGCTTAGTAGGACAGGGGGCCGTCAATGAGCAGTTCTTC. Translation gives CASSLVGQGAVNEQFF.

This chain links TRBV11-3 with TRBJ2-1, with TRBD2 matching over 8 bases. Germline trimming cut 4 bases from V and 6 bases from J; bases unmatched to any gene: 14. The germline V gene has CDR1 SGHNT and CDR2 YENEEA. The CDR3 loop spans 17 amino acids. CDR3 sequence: CASSSVEGQREINEQFF. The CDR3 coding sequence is TGTGCCAGCAGCTCCGTGGAGGGGCAGCGGGAGATCAATGAGCAGTTCTTC.

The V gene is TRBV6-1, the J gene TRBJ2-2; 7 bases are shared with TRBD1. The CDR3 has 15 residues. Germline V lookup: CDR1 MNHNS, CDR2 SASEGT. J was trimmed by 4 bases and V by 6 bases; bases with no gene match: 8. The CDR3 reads CASSAFTGATGELFF. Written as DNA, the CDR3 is TGTGCCAGCAGCGCGTTCACAGGGGCCACCGGGGAGCTGTTTTTT.

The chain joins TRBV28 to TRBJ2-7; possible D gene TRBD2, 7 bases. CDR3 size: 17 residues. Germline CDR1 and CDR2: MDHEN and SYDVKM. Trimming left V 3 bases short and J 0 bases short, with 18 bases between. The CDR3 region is CASSFRGVAGNSYEQYF. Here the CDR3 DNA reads TGTGCCAGCAGTTTCAGGGGTGTAGCGGGTAACTCCTACGAGCAGTACTTC.

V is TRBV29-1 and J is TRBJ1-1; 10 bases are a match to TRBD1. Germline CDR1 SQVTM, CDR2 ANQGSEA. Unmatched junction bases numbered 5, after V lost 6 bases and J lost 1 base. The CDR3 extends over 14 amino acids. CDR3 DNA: TGCAGCGTCAGAGACAGGGGGCGGAACACTGAAGCTTTCTTT. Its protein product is CSVRDRGRNTEAFF.

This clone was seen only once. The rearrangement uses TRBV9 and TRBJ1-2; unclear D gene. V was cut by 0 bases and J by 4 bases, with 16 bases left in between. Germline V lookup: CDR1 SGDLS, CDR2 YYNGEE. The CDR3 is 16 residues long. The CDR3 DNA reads TGTGCCAGCAGCGTAGAAGAGAGGATACCACTCTATGGCTACACCTTC. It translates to CASSVEERIPLYGYTF.

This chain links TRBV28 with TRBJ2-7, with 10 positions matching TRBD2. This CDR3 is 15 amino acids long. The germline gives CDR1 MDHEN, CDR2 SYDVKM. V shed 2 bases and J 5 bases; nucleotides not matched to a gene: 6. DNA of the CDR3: TGTGCCAGCAGTTTACTAGCGGGGGTGAGGGACGAGCAGTACTTC. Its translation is CASSLLAGVRDEQYF.

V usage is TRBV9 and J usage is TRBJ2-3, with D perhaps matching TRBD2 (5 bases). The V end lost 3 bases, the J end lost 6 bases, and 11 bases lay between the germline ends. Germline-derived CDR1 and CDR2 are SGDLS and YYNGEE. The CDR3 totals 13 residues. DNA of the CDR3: TGTGCCAGCAGCGAAGGCCCGGGGGATACGCAGTATTTT. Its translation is CASSEGPGDTQYF.

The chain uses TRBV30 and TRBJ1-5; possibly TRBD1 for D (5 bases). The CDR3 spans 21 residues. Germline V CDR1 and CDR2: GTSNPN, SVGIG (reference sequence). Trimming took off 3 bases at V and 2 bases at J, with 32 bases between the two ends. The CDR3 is CAWSPPPRRLGGGLGNQPQHF. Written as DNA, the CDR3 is TGTGCCTGGAGCCCGCCGCCGCGCCGACTCGGGGGAGGGTTGGGCAATCAGCCCCAGCATTTT.

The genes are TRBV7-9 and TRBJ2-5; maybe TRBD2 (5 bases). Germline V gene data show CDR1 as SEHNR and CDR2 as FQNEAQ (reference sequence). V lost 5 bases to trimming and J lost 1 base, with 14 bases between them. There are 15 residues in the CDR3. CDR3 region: CASSPSFGIQETQYF. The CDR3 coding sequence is TGTGCCAGCAGCCCTAGCTTTGGTATCCAAGAGACCCAGTACTTC.

CDR3 in DNA: TGTGCCAGCAGTGAACGAGCAGGGGGCACCCCCTACGAGCAGTACTTC. Translated: CASSERAGGTPYEQYF. This chain connects TRBV6-1 to TRBJ2-7; 8 nucleotides agree with TRBD1. This CDR3 has 16 amino acids. The germline CDR1 and CDR2 sequences are MNHNS and SASEGT. Germline trimming cut 2 bases from V and 2 bases from J; bases unmatched to any gene: 8.

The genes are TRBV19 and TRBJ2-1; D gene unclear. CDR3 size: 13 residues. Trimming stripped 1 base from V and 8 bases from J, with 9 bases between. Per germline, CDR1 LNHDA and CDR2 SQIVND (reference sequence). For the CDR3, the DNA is TGTGCCAGTAGTATAGGCGTTAGACATGAGCAGTTCTTC. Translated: CASSIGVRHEQFF.

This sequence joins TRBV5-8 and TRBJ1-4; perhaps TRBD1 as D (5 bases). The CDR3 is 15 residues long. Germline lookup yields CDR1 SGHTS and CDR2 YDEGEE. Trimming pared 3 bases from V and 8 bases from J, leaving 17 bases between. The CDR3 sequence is CASSWGTTGREKLFF. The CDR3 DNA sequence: TGTGCCAGCAGCTGGGGGACCACAGGTCGCGAAAAACTGTTTTTT.

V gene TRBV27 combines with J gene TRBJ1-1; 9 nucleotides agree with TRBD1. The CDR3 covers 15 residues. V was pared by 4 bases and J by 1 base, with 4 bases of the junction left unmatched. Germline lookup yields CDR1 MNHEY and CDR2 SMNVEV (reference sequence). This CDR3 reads CASSSTQGANTEAFF. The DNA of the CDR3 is TGTGCCAGCAGTTCTACACAGGGGGCGAACACTGAAGCTTTCTTT.

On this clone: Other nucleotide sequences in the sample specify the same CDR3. The CDR3 reads CASSGTSGSYNEQFF. As DNA, the CDR3 is TGTGCCAGCAGTGGGACTAGCGGATCCTACAATGAGCAGTTCTTC. This chain uses TRBV28 with TRBJ2-1; 11 bases line up with TRBD2. This CDR3 has 15 residues. Germline V CDR1 and CDR2: MDHEN, SYDVKM. Trimming at V came to 5 bases and at J to 1 base, leaving 1 base not matched to a gene.

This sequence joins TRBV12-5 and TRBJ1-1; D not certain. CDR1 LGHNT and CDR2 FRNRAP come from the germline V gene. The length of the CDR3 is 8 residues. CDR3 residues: CTLGGAFF. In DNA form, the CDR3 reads TGTACCTTGGGTGGCGCTTTCTTT.

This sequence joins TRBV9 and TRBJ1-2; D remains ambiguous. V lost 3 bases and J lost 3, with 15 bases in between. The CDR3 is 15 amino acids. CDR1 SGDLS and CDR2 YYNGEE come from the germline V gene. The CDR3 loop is CASSGSRAVDYGYTF. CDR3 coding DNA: TGTGCCAGCAGCGGCAGCCGGGCAGTGGACTATGGCTACACCTTC.

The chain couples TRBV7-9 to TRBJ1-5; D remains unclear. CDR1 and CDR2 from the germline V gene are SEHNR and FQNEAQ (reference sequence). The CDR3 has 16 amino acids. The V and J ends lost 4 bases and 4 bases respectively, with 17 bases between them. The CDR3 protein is CASSSVDGVANQPQHF. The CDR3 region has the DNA TGTGCCAGCAGCTCAGTCGACGGTGTTGCAAATCAGCCCCAGCATTTT.

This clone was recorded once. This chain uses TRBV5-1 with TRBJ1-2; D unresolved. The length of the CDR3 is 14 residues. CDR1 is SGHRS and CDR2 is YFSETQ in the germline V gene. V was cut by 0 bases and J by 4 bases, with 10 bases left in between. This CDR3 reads CASSLAPSIYGYTF. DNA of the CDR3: TGCGCCAGCAGCTTGGCCCCCAGTATCTATGGCTACACCTTC. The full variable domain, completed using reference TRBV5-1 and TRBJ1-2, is KAGVTQTPRYLIKTRGQQVTLSCSPISGHRSVSWYQQTPGQGLQFLFEYFSETQRNKGNFPGRFSGRQFSNSRSEMNVSTLELGDSALYLCASSLAPSIYGYTFGSGTRLTVV.